The entry that follows covers one T cell receptor (beta chain) sequence. Germline is not matched at one junction end, which may reflect a read error. This sample stems from a study of immune characterization of retroperitoneal liposarcoma. A single record per CDR3 protein comes from TCRdb applying MiXCR to the PCR reads. This table holds about 10,000 distinct CDR3 sequences, 25% to 35% found once. Sequences were obtained from tumor tissue. The clonotype comes from a female donor with retroperitoneal liposarcoma.

CDR3 DNA sequence: TGTGCTAGCACCTCTAGCGGGGGGGCCGTTGAGCAGTTCTTT. Translated, it gives CASTSSGGAVEQFF. This rearrangement joins TRBV6-1 to TRBJ2-4, with 12 bases lining up with TRBD2. This CDR3 comprises 14 residues. Germline lookup yields CDR1 MNHNS and CDR2 SASEGT.